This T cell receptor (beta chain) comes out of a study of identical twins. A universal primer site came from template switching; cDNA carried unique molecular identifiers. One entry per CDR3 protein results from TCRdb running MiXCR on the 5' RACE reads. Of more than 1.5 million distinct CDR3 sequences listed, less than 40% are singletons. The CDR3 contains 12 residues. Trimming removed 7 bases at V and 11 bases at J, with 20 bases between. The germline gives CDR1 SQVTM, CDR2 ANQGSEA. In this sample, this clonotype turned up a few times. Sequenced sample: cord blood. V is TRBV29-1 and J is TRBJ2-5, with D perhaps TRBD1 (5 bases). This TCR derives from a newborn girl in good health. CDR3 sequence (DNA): TGCAGCGCCGGCGACAGCTACAATGAGCAGTACTTC. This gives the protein CSAGDSYNEQYF.